A selection of T cell receptor beta chains follows, all from one sample in a study of preoperative IRX-2 immunotherapy in early breast cancer. The repertoire was sequenced with immunoSEQ multiplex PCR; TCRdb's copy has only in-frame clones and lacks some. This sample carries roughly 93,000 clones, roughly 89% of them seen once, and the ten largest clones take about 1.9%. Sequencing was performed on tumor tissue, taken after IRX-2 immunotherapy. These receptors came from a human donor with breast cancer. The CDR3 runs from the conserved cysteine through the conserved F or W. The D gene is left open where the match is weak. A clone size is listed for some rows: how often the clone was seen (once, few, many), or a class if it is expanded.

J gene: TRBJ1-3
D gene: .
V gene: TRBV28
clone size: .
CDR3 DNA: TGTGCCAGCAAAGACCGGTCTGGAAACACCATATATTTT
CDR3 protein: CASKDRSGNTIYF

J gene: TRBJ1-3
D gene: .
V gene: TRBV19
clone size: .
CDR3 DNA: TGTGCCAGTTCCAAAGGGTGGTTCGGAAACACCATATATTTT
CDR3 protein: CASSKGWFGNTIYF

J gene: TRBJ2-3
D gene: .
V gene: TRBV6-8
clone size: .
CDR3 DNA: TGTGCCAGCAGTTTTGACCCCGACACAGATACGCAGTATTTT
CDR3 protein: CASSFDPDTDTQYF

J gene: TRBJ1-5
D gene: .
V gene: TRBV19
clone size: .
CDR3 DNA: TGTGCCAGTATGGGGTATAGCAATCAGCCCCAGCATTTT
CDR3 protein: CASMGYSNQPQHF

J gene: TRBJ1-1
D gene: .
V gene: TRBV19
clone size: .
CDR3 DNA: TGTGCCAGTAGTATAGATGAGGGGCTTACTGAAGCTTTCTTT
CDR3 protein: CASSIDEGLTEAFF

J gene: TRBJ1-3
D gene: .
V gene: TRBV18
clone size: .
CDR3 DNA: TGTGCCAGCTCATCCGACAGGGGAAACACCATATATTTT
CDR3 protein: CASSSDRGNTIYF

J gene: TRBJ2-3
D gene: .
V gene: TRBV14
clone size: once
CDR3 DNA: TGTGCCAGCAGCCAAGTCGACCTCAATCAAGATACGCAGTATTTT
CDR3 protein: CASSQVDLNQDTQYF

J gene: TRBJ2-1
D gene: .
V gene: TRBV7-1
clone size: .
CDR3 DNA: TGTGCCAGCAGCTTGGCAGGACTAATCAATGAGCAGTTCTTC
CDR3 protein: CASSLAGLINEQFF

J gene: TRBJ1-3
D gene: TRBD1
V gene: TRBV6-4
clone size: .
CDR3 DNA: TGTGCCAGCAGTGGTTGGGGACAGTTCGGAAACACCATATATTTT
CDR3 protein: CASSGWGQFGNTIYF

J gene: TRBJ2-1
D gene: TRBD2
V gene: TRBV6-8
clone size: .
CDR3 DNA: TGTGCCAGCAGCCGGGTGGGACTAGCGGGATTTGGCAATGAGCAGTTCTTC
CDR3 protein: CASSRVGLAGFGNEQFF

J gene: TRBJ1-5
D gene: .
V gene: TRBV28
clone size: .
CDR3 DNA: TGTGCCACCCAAACAGCGGGGGCCATGAAGCAGCCCCAGCATTTT
CDR3 protein: CATQTAGAMKQPQHF

J gene: TRBJ1-3
D gene: TRBD1
V gene: TRBV19
clone size: .
CDR3 DNA: TGTGCCAGCACAGGGGGAGGAAACACCATATATTTT
CDR3 protein: CASTGGGNTIYF

J gene: TRBJ1-3
D gene: .
V gene: TRBV30
clone size: .
CDR3 DNA: TGTGCCTGGAGTGTCGGGGCAGGGGGAAACACCATATATTTT
CDR3 protein: CAWSVGAGGNTIYF

J gene: TRBJ1-6
D gene: .
V gene: TRBV19
clone size: .
CDR3 DNA: TGTGCCAGTAGTTTCGCAGGGGATAATTCACCCCTCCACTTT
CDR3 protein: CASSFAGDNSPLHF

J gene: TRBJ1-4
D gene: .
V gene: TRBV5-1
clone size: .
CDR3 DNA: TGCGCCAGCAGCTCTTCTCGTGGGGGACCCCGCGACGAAAAACTGTTTTTT
CDR3 protein: CASSSSRGGPRDEKLFF

J gene: TRBJ2-7
D gene: .
V gene: TRBV5-1
clone size: .
CDR3 DNA: TGCGCCAGCAGCTTGGAGGGGGGAGACATATACGAGCAGTACTTC
CDR3 protein: CASSLEGGDIYEQYF

J gene: TRBJ2-3
D gene: TRBD1
V gene: TRBV23-1
clone size: .
CDR3 DNA: TGCGCCAGCAGACAGGGGAGCACAGATACGCAGTATTTT
CDR3 protein: CASRQGSTDTQYF

J gene: TRBJ1-1
D gene: .
V gene: TRBV5-1
clone size: .
CDR3 DNA: TGCGCCAGCAGCCTAAGGGGAGGATGGAACACTGAAGCTTTCTTT
CDR3 protein: CASSLRGGWNTEAFF